This TCR beta chain appears in the sequencing data of a study of graft-versus-host responses after intestinal transplantation. Findings and caveats of the study: Patients who carried graft-donor T cell macrochimerism also had high graft-versus-host to host-versus-graft clonal ratios in their allografts.

Details on this clone: As yet, its antigen is unknown.

Looked up from germline, CDR1 is MNHEY and CDR2 is SMNVEV (reference sequence). Trimming left V 1 base short and J 7 bases short, with 16 bases between. The CDR3 is made up of 15 amino acids. Some clones are missing from TCRdb's copy, which holds only in-frame ones; the method was immunoSEQ multiplex PCR. The sample shows 90,000 to 130,000 clones, around 95% of them seen only once. This chain joins TRBV27 and TRBJ2-5; the D is unclear. Sequenced material: unstimulated CD8+ T cells sorted from spleen or lymph node cells, taken before intestinal transplant. The sequence came from a human donor who received an intestinal transplant. CDR3 sequence: CASSLLSSSGMTQYF. The CDR3 DNA is TGTGCCAGCAGTTTATTGAGTTCTTCTGGGATGACCCAGTACTTC.